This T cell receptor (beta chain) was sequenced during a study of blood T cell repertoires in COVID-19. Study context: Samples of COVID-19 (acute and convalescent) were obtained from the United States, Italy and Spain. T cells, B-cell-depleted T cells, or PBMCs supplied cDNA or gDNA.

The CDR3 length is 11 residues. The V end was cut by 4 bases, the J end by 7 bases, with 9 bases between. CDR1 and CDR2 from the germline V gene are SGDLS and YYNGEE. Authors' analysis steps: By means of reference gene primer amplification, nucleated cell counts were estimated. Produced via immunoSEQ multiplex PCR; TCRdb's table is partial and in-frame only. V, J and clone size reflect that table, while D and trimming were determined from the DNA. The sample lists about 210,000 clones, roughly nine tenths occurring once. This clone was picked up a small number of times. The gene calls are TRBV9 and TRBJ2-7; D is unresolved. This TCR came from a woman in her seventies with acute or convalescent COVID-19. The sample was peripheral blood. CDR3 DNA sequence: TGTGCCAGCAGCCTGTCCGGTGAGCAGTACTTC. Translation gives CASSLSGEQYF. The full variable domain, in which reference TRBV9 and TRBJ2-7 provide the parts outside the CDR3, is DSGVTQTPKHLITATGQRVTLRCSPRSGDLSVYWYQQSLDQGLQFLIQYYNGEERAKGNILERFSAQQFPDLHSELNLSSLELGDSALYFCASSLSGEQYFGPGTRLTVT.